These 25 T cell receptor beta chains originate from one sample sequenced in a study of PD-L1 blockade in urothelial cancer. Clones were sequenced by immunoSEQ multiplex PCR, and TCRdb holds only the in-frame ones, with some missing. Here the sample spans around 120,000 clones, roughly 88% being singletons. This material consisted of PBMCs, taken around atezolizumab (anti-PD-L1) treatment. The receptors stem from a man aged 45-65 years with urothelial cancer.

The rearrangement uses TRBV6-5 and TRBJ2-5, with TRBD1 identical over 9 bases. The assigned J gene may be wrong: the sequence end matches TRBJ2-7 better. The CDR3 spans 15 residues. Germline loops: CDR1 MNHEY, CDR2 SVGAGI. CDR3 in DNA: TGTGCCAGCAGTTACTTCGCGGGACAGGGACTCGAGCAGTACTTC. Protein product: CASSYFAGQGLEQYF.

This clone has just one count. The V gene is TRBV27, the J gene TRBJ2-7; 11 bases match TRBD2. In germline, CDR1 is MNHEY, CDR2 SMNVEV (reference sequence). V lost 1 base and J lost 2; bases outside the gene matches: 19. This CDR3 spans 21 amino acids. The CDR3 region is CASSLLPGGGLAGLLTYEQYF. The CDR3 coding sequence is TGTGCCAGCAGTTTATTACCAGGAGGAGGACTAGCGGGTCTTCTTACCTACGAGCAGTACTTC.

This clone came up a few times. The chain recombines TRBV5-1 with TRBJ1-2, with 7 bases matching TRBD1. Germline assignment: CDR1 SGHRS and CDR2 YFSETQ. The CDR3 contains 15 residues. The junction had 6 bases not matched to a gene; V was cut back by 2 bases and J by 2 bases. CDR3 protein: CASSFGAGGNYGYTF. The CDR3 DNA reads TGCGCCAGCAGCTTCGGGGCAGGGGGGAACTATGGCTACACCTTC.

The J gene is TRBJ1-1, the V gene TRBV6-1, with D perhaps TRBD1 (6 bases). The V end was cut by 6 bases, the J end by 1 base, with 6 bases between. This CDR3 spans 12 amino acids. Germline values: CDR1 MNHNS, CDR2 SASEGT. The CDR3 protein is CASRTGNTEAFF. For the CDR3, the DNA is TGTGCCAGCAGGACAGGGAACACTGAAGCTTTCTTT.

The rearrangement uses TRBV19 and TRBJ1-2; 12 positions match TRBD1. The germline CDR1 and CDR2 sequences are LNHDA and SQIVND (reference sequence). V trimming: 6 bases; J trimming: 4 bases; junction bases outside the gene matches: 12. This CDR3 is 17 amino acids long. The CDR3 region has the DNA TGTGCCAGTAGCACTTCCGGGACAGGGGGCGCCTCCTATGGCTACACCTTC. It translates to CASSTSGTGGASYGYTF. Filled out from reference TRBV19 and TRBJ1-2, the complete variable domain reads DGGITQSPKYLFRKEGQNVTLSCEQNLNHDAMYWYRQDPGQGLRLIYYSQIVNDFQKGDIAEGYSVSREKKESFPLTVTSAQKNPTAFYLCASSTSGTGGASYGYTFGSGTRLTVV.

The gene calls are TRBV2 and TRBJ2-7, with TRBD2 as a possible D gene (6 bases). The CDR3 sequence is 15 residues long. Germline V lookup: CDR1 SNHLY, CDR2 FYNNEI. Trimming left V 0 bases short and J 3 bases short, with 12 bases between. The CDR3 nucleotides are TGTGCCAGCAGTGAAGCAGGTAGCGGCCACTACGAGCAGTACTTC. Amino acid sequence: CASSEAGSGHYEQYF.

This chain uses TRBV19 with TRBJ2-5; no definite D call. CDR1 is LNHDA and CDR2 is SQIVND in the germline V gene (reference sequence). The CDR3 consists of 13 residues. V was trimmed by 9 bases and J by 4 bases, leaving 15 bases between them. This chain's CDR3 is CASCQSGGETQYF. The CDR3 nucleotides are TGTGCCAGCTGCCAATCTGGCGGAGAGACCCAGTACTTC.

The gene calls are TRBV4-1 and TRBJ2-7; 8 bases line up with TRBD2. This CDR3 is 15 amino acids long. V was clipped by 4 bases and J by 2 bases; unmatched bases: 7. Per the germline V gene, CDR1 is MGHRA and CDR2 is YSYEKL. The CDR3 reads CASSPGLAWAYEQYF. For the CDR3, the DNA is TGCGCCAGCAGCCCTGGACTAGCCTGGGCCTACGAGCAGTACTTC.

This clone turned up a few times. V and J are TRBV25-1 and TRBJ1-5; D gene unclear. CDR3 size: 14 residues. Germline CDR1 and CDR2: MGHDK and SYGVNS. The V end lost 4 bases, the J end lost 0 bases, and 7 bases lay between the germline ends. The DNA of the CDR3 is TGTGCCAGCAGTGGGCGGGCTAGCAATCAGCCCCAGCATTTT. The encoded protein is CASSGRASNQPQHF.

This clone was detected once. The V gene is TRBV27, the J gene TRBJ1-5; no firm D call. Per germline, CDR1 MNHEY and CDR2 SMNVEV (reference sequence). This CDR3 spans 14 amino acids. Between the trimmed V and J ends, which lost 6 bases and 0 bases, there was a span of 9 bases. In DNA form, the CDR3 reads TGTGCCAGCAGCCTCCAGTATAGCAATCAGCCCCAGCATTTT. Translating gives CASSLQYSNQPQHF.

CDR3 DNA: TGTGCCAGCAGCTTCCCAGGACAGGGCTTTACTCGAAACACTGAAGCTTTCTTT. This codes for CASSFPGQGFTRNTEAFF. This chain joins TRBV7-9 and TRBJ1-1, with 8 bases aligning to TRBD1. The germline V gene encodes CDR1 SEHNR and CDR2 FQNEAQ (reference sequence). The V segment lost 3 bases and the J segment 2 bases; nucleotides outside the gene matches: 14. This CDR3 spans 18 amino acids. The whole variable domain, filled in from reference TRBV7-9 and TRBJ1-1, reads DTGVSQNPRHKITKRGQNVTFRCDPISEHNRLYWYRQTLGQGPEFLTYFQNEAQLEKSRLLSDRFSAERPKGSFSTLEIQRTEQGDSAMYLCASSFPGQGFTRNTEAFFGQGTRLTVV.

V gene TRBV6-5 combines with J gene TRBJ2-7, with TRBD1 matching 7 bases. The CDR3 sequence is 15 residues long. The germline V gene encodes CDR1 MNHEY and CDR2 SVGAGI. V lost 5 bases, J lost 3 bases, and 10 bases stayed unmatched. The CDR3 sequence: CASSKSPQGVYEQYF. The CDR3, as DNA: TGTGCCAGCAGTAAGTCCCCCCAGGGGGTCTACGAGCAGTACTTC.

The rearrangement links TRBV2 to TRBJ2-3, with TRBD2 identical over 9 bases. The CDR3 has 16 residues. The V and J ends lost 5 bases and 3 bases, in that order; junction bases with no gene match: 9. Looked up from germline, CDR1 is SNHLY and CDR2 is FYNNEI. The CDR3 coding sequence is TGTGCCAGCAGTCCCCTTAGCGGGAGCGGAACAGATACGCAGTATTTT. Translation: CASSPLSGSGTDTQYF.

This clone showed up just a few times. The chain carries TRBV6-1 and TRBJ1-5, with D possibly matching TRBD1 (5 bases). Trimming removed 3 bases at V and 0 bases at J, with 12 bases between. Germline V gene data show CDR1 as MNHNS and CDR2 as SASEGT. The CDR3 sequence is 16 residues long. DNA for the CDR3: TGTGCCAGCAGTGACTGGGAGGGGAATAGCAATCAGCCCCAGCATTTT. Translating gives CASSDWEGNSNQPQHF.

The chain links TRBV5-4 to TRBJ1-3; no clear D gene. There are 15 residues in the CDR3. Trimming pared 0 bases from V and 3 bases from J, leaving 10 bases between. Germline V gives CDR1 SGHNT, CDR2 YYREEE (reference sequence). DNA for the CDR3: TGTGCCAGCAGCTTGGACGTACTTAGTGGAAACACCATATATTTT. The encoded protein is CASSLDVLSGNTIYF.

The chain links TRBV5-1 to TRBJ1-1; D remains ambiguous. V dropped 0 bases and J dropped 5 bases, with 8 bases sitting between them. The CDR3 length is 13 residues. The germline CDR1 and CDR2 sequences are SGHRS and YFSETQ. The CDR3 region is CASSLAGFTEAFF. The DNA of the CDR3 is TGCGCCAGCAGCTTGGCGGGGTTTACTGAAGCTTTCTTT.

The CDR3 sequence: CASSLAPGGKETQYF. Here the CDR3 DNA reads TGCGCCAGCAGCTTGGCCCCGGGAGGGAAAGAGACCCAGTACTTC. V is TRBV5-1 and J is TRBJ2-5, with 8 bases fitting TRBD2. Germline CDR1 and CDR2: SGHRS and YFSETQ. The CDR3 is made up of 15 amino acids. Germline trimming cut 0 bases from V and 3 bases from J; bases unmatched to any gene: 4. The whole variable domain, filled in from reference TRBV5-1 and TRBJ2-5, reads KAGVTQTPRYLIKTRGQQVTLSCSPISGHRSVSWYQQTPGQGLQFLFEYFSETQRNKGNFPGRFSGRQFSNSRSEMNVSTLELGDSALYLCASSLAPGGKETQYFGPGTRLLVL.

The chain combines TRBV11-2 with TRBJ2-7; D may be TRBD1 (5 bases). This CDR3 is built from 14 residues. Germline V gene sequence: CDR1 SGHAT, CDR2 FQNNGV. Between the trimmed V and J ends, which lost 7 bases and 0 bases, there was a span of 13 bases. The CDR3, as DNA: TGTGCCAGCAAGGGGCAACAGAGCTCCTACGAGCAGTACTTC. Protein sequence: CASKGQQSSYEQYF. Complete variable domain (other parts from reference TRBV11-2 and TRBJ2-7): EAGVAQSPRYKIIEKRQSVAFWCNPISGHATLYWYQQILGQGPKLLIQFQNNGVVDDSQLPKDRFSAERLKGVDSTLKIQPAKLEDSAVYLCASKGQQSSYEQYFGPGTRLTVT.

The genes are TRBV27 and TRBJ2-7, with D maybe TRBD2 (5 bases). V was trimmed by 6 bases and J by 5 bases, leaving 14 bases between them. The CDR3 loop spans 13 amino acids. CDR1 MNHEY and CDR2 SMNVEV come from the germline V gene (reference sequence). CDR3 coding DNA: TGTGCCAGCAGCGCTAGCCCAAGAGACGAGCAGTACTTC. It is translated as CASSASPRDEQYF.

The rearrangement links TRBV28 to TRBJ2-1; unclear D gene. The CDR3 spans 14 residues. The ends were cut back, 5 bases at V and 4 bases at J, with 12 bases in the middle. From germline, CDR1 is MDHEN and CDR2 SYDVKM. The CDR3 here is CASSPSVRYNEQFF. The CDR3, as DNA: TGTGCCAGCAGTCCTTCGGTGCGTTACAATGAGCAGTTCTTC.

The chain employs TRBV5-4 and TRBJ2-5; 14 bases are a match to TRBD2. Trimming took 3 bases from V and 5 from J; bases not matched to a gene: 6. This CDR3 is 16 amino acids long. Germline CDR1 and CDR2: SGHNT and YYREEE (reference sequence). The CDR3 DNA is TGTGCCAGCAGCTCGGGACTAGCGGGAGAACGGGAGACCCAGTACTTC. It translates to CASSSGLAGERETQYF.

This clone was counted only a few times. The V and J genes are TRBV4-2 and TRBJ2-2; TRBD2 matches at 9 bases. Germline loops: CDR1 LGHNA, CDR2 YNFKEQ. V lost 4 bases and J lost 0; bases outside the gene matches: 3. The CDR3 spans 16 residues. The CDR3 DNA reads as TGTGCCAGCAGCCTCGCTAGCGGGGCGAACACCGGGGAGCTGTTTTTT. Residues: CASSLASGANTGELFF.

This sequence joins TRBV5-1 and TRBJ2-1; no definite D call. Looked up from germline, CDR1 is SGHRS and CDR2 is YFSETQ. V shed 3 bases and J shed 0 bases, with 10 bases lying between them. The CDR3 covers 15 residues. The CDR3 spells CASSSPGRSYNEQFF. CDR3 DNA: TGCGCCAGCAGCTCCCCGGGTCGCTCCTACAATGAGCAGTTCTTC. Together with reference TRBV5-1 and TRBJ2-1, the CDR3 gives the full variable domain: KAGVTQTPRYLIKTRGQQVTLSCSPISGHRSVSWYQQTPGQGLQFLFEYFSETQRNKGNFPGRFSGRQFSNSRSEMNVSTLELGDSALYLCASSSPGRSYNEQFFGPGTRLTVL.

This chain uses TRBV28 with TRBJ1-1; a possible D gene is TRBD1 (6 bases). Germline-derived CDR1 and CDR2 are MDHEN and SYDVKM. V lost 6 bases and J lost 0, with 14 bases in between. The CDR3 runs 15 residues. The CDR3 region is CASSGGGRMNTEAFF. CDR3 nucleotides: TGTGCCAGCAGCGGGGGGGGCAGGATGAACACTGAAGCTTTCTTT.

This clone was detected only a few times. The V call is TRBV28, the J call TRBJ1-6, with TRBD1 identical over 7 bases. CDR1 is MDHEN, CDR2 SYDVKM, per germline. This CDR3 has 16 amino acids. V lost 6 bases to trimming and J lost 2 bases; unmatched junction nucleotides: 7. CDR3 sequence: CASRHGTVPYNSPLHF. CDR3 coding DNA: TGTGCCAGCAGACATGGGACAGTTCCCTATAATTCACCCCTCCACTTT.